A single sample gave rise to the 18 T cell receptor beta chains below, sequenced in a study of patients and donors after allogeneic stem cell transplantation (dated by TCRdb to 2020 to 2022). The library was built by means of RT-PCR. Sequencing used a NextSeq 550. Clones were called with MiXCR by TCRdb after fastp trimmed the public reads at Q25, and only in-frame beta chains were retained. Under each unique CDR3 protein, matching rows form one entry showing the most common genes and DNA. This sample is represented by roughly 150,000 distinct CDR3 sequences; roughly 24% of them were singletons. 25% to 30% of the sample lies in the top ten. Sequenced input: blood, either unsorted or a sorted T cell fraction (not recorded which). Every receptor here comes from a human donor who was either an allogeneic HSCT recipient or a stem cell or donor lymphocyte infusion donor (not recorded which). It is not recorded whose cells these are; they may come from a transplant donor.

As regards this clonotype: In this CDR3 the conserved last residue, phenylalanine or tryptophan, is missing, so a read error is likely. This chain joins TRBV5-1 and TRBJ1-5, with D tentatively TRBD1 (5 bases). The V end was cut by 0 bases, the J end by 6 bases, with 7 bases between. The CDR3 consists of 13 residues. CDR1 SGHRS and CDR2 YFSETQ come from the germline V gene. CDR3 bases: TGCGCCAGCAGCTTGGAAGGGACTCAGCCCCAGCATTTG. Translating it yields CASSLEGTQPQHL.

The V call is TRBV29-1, the J call TRBJ2-1; TRBD2 aligns across 9 bases. Trimming removed 6 bases from V and 1 base from J; junction bases left unmatched: 10. The CDR3 spans 16 residues. The V gene's germline CDR1 is SQVTM and CDR2 ANQGSEA. CDR3 residues: CSVGTSSIRSYNEQFF. The CDR3 DNA sequence: TGCAGCGTGGGGACTAGCTCGATAAGATCCTACAATGAGCAGTTCTTC.

The chain uses TRBV12-3 or TRBV12-4 and TRBJ1-2, with D possibly TRBD1 on 5 matching bases. This CDR3 has 15 residues. With 6 bases removed from V and 5 bases from J, the gap between germline ends came to 19 bases. Here the CDR3 DNA reads TGTGCCAGCAGACGTCAAGGGGACCCGGATTATGGCTACACCTTC. It yields the protein CASRRQGDPDYGYTF.

This sequence joins TRBV6-5 and TRBJ2-7; D is ambiguous. Per the germline V gene, CDR1 is MNHEY and CDR2 is SVGAGI. The CDR3 is made up of 12 amino acids. The V gene lost 6 bases and the J gene lost 5 bases, with 11 bases spanning the gap. The CDR3 here is CASSATRDEQYF. CDR3 nucleotide sequence: TGTGCCAGCAGCGCCACTCGCGACGAGCAGTACTTC.

This clonotype has at least ten counts. V gene TRBV27 combines with J gene TRBJ1-2; unclear D gene. Trimming took off 0 bases at V and 8 bases at J, with 13 bases between the two ends. The CDR3 loop spans 14 amino acids. Germline V gives CDR1 MNHEY, CDR2 SMNVEV (reference sequence). The DNA for the CDR3 is TGTGCCAGCAGTTTATCCCGTAAATTGGAGGGCTACACCTTC. It is translated as CASSLSRKLEGYTF.

This clonotype was seen a handful of times. The rearrangement uses TRBV10-3 and TRBJ1-1; TRBD1 is a possible D gene (5 bases). Germline V gene lookup returns CDR1 ENHRY and CDR2 SYGVKD. CDR3 length: 13 residues. V was pared by 8 bases and J by 1 base, with 11 bases between. CDR3 nucleotides: TGTGCCATCGGGAGGGGCGGGAACACTGAAGCTTTCTTT. Translating it yields CAIGRGGNTEAFF.

The chain has TRBV15 and TRBJ1-1; no reliable D call. CDR3 size: 14 residues. CDR1 and CDR2 (germline): LNHNV, YYDKDF (reference sequence). V shed 1 base and J shed 1 base, with 7 bases lying between them. As DNA, the CDR3 is TGTGCCACCAGCAGAGTTAAGGGGAACACTGAAGCTTTCTTT. Amino acid sequence: CATSRVKGNTEAFF.

This clonotype turned up a few times. The J gene is TRBJ1-2, the V gene TRBV5-1; D not resolved. Trimming stripped 0 bases from V and 1 base from J, with 7 bases between. This CDR3 has 14 residues. In germline, CDR1 is SGHRS, CDR2 YFSETQ. CDR3 coding DNA: TGCGCCAGCAGCTTGGAGTCTGATAACTATGGCTACACCTTC. This sequence encodes CASSLESDNYGYTF.

The chain is built from TRBV12-3 or TRBV12-4 and TRBJ1-5; 8 nucleotides agree with TRBD1. V was clipped by 6 bases and J by 5 bases; unmatched bases: 6. The CDR3 totals 14 residues. CDR3 loop: CASSRTGPDQPQHF. The CDR3 nucleotides are TGTGCCAGCAGCAGGACAGGGCCGGATCAGCCCCAGCATTTT.

This clonotype was recorded a few times. This chain's CDR3 is CASSEQWRNTEAFF. The CDR3 DNA sequence: TGTGCCAGCAGTGAGCAGTGGCGGAACACTGAAGCTTTCTTT. The chain joins TRBV6-1 to TRBJ1-1; no clear D. This CDR3 has 14 residues. V was clipped by 3 bases and J by 1 base, with 9 bases between them. From germline, CDR1 is MNHNS and CDR2 SASEGT.

The sample holds many counts of this clonotype. The V and J genes are TRBV2 and TRBJ1-2; D gene unclear. Trimming stripped 8 bases from V and 6 bases from J, with 16 bases between. From germline, CDR1 is SNHLY and CDR2 FYNNEI. This CDR3 is 13 amino acids long. CDR3 bases: TGTGCCAGCCAAGCCGGCGTTTATGATGGCTACACCTTC. It translates to CASQAGVYDGYTF. The whole variable domain, remainder taken from reference TRBV2 and TRBJ1-2, is EPEVTQTPSHQVTQMGQEVILRCVPISNHLYFYWYRQILGQKVEFLVSFYNNEISEKSEIFDDQFSVERPDGSNFTLKIRSTKLEDSAMYFCASQAGVYDGYTFGSGTRLTVV.

The chain uses TRBV5-1 and TRBJ2-1; a weak D match, TRBD1 (5 bases). The CDR3 is made up of 16 amino acids. Trimming removed 4 bases at V and 5 bases at J, with 19 bases between. In germline, CDR1 is SGHRS, CDR2 YFSETQ. CDR3 in DNA: TGCGCCAGCAGCCTAGACAGCTTACTCCTACACAATGAGCAGTTCTTC. This translates into CASSLDSLLLHNEQFF.

The chain couples TRBV18 to TRBJ2-7; 9 nucleotides align to TRBD1. With V trimmed by 3 bases and J by 1 base, 4 bases remained unmatched. The CDR3 has 15 residues. Germline lookup yields CDR1 KGHSH and CDR2 LQKENI. The CDR3 reads CASSPLTGGSYEQYF. CDR3 bases: TGTGCCAGCTCACCCCTGACAGGGGGGTCCTACGAGCAGTACTTC. Full variable domain (rest looked up from reference TRBV18 and TRBJ2-7): NAGVMQNPRHLVRRRGQEARLRCSPMKGHSHVYWYRQLPEEGLKFMVYLQKENIIDESGMPKERFSAEFPKEGPSILRIQQVVRGDSAAYFCASSPLTGGSYEQYFGPGTRLTVT.

The CDR3 loop reads CAWSAARGERERSYNEQFF. As DNA, the CDR3 is TGTGCCTGGAGTGCCGCCAGGGGTGAGCGGGAGAGATCCTACAATGAGCAGTTCTTC. The chain is built from TRBV30 and TRBJ2-1, with TRBD2 matching over 8 bases. V was clipped by 1 base and J by 1 base; unmatched bases: 15. Germline CDR1 is GTSNPN and CDR2 is SVGIG (reference sequence). This CDR3 has 19 residues.

This clonotype was picked up a small number of times. The V and J genes are TRBV5-1 and TRBJ1-1; TRBD1 might be the D (5 bases). The CDR3 has 15 residues. Per the germline V gene, CDR1 is SGHRS and CDR2 is YFSETQ. With 0 bases removed from V and 1 base from J, the gap between germline ends came to 10 bases. In DNA, the CDR3 is TGCGCCAGCAGCTTGGACGGCAGGGCGAACACTGAAGCTTTCTTT. Protein sequence: CASSLDGRANTEAFF.

Concerning this clonotype: This sequence may be a read error, since a much larger clone differs from it by one base. CDR3 sequence: CASTNRGDQPQHF. CDR3 in DNA: TGTGCCAGCACGAACAGGGGGGATCAGCCCCAGCATTTT. The V and J genes are TRBV12-3 or TRBV12-4 and TRBJ1-5, with 8 bases lining up with TRBD1. The CDR3 is 13 residues long. The J segment lost 5 bases and the V segment lost 7 bases, leaving 4 bases of the junction unmatched.

The table lists this clonotype with many counts. This chain links TRBV6-5 with TRBJ1-5; TRBD1 matches at 7 bases. The CDR3 covers 14 residues. V lost 5 bases and J lost 7; bases outside the gene matches: 8. Germline-derived CDR1 and CDR2 are MNHEY and SVGAGI. Written as DNA, the CDR3 is TGTGCCAGCAGTAACCGGGACAGAGGGCAGCCCCAGCATTTT. It is translated as CASSNRDRGQPQHF.

This clonotype was observed a few times. This chain uses TRBV11-2 with TRBJ2-1, with 8 bases that match TRBD2. This CDR3 comprises 15 residues. With 7 bases clipped from V and 8 bases from J, the junction kept 13 bases outside the gene matches. Germline V gene lookup returns CDR1 SGHAT and CDR2 FQNNGV. DNA for the CDR3: TGTGCCAGCAACACCCTGATTAGCGGGATTTATGAGCAGTTCTTC. It encodes CASNTLISGIYEQFF. Full variable domain (outside the CDR3, taken from reference TRBV11-2 and TRBJ2-1): EAGVAQSPRYKIIEKRQSVAFWCNPISGHATLYWYQQILGQGPKLLIQFQNNGVVDDSQLPKDRFSAERLKGVDSTLKIQPAKLEDSAVYLCASNTLISGIYEQFFGPGTRLTVL.